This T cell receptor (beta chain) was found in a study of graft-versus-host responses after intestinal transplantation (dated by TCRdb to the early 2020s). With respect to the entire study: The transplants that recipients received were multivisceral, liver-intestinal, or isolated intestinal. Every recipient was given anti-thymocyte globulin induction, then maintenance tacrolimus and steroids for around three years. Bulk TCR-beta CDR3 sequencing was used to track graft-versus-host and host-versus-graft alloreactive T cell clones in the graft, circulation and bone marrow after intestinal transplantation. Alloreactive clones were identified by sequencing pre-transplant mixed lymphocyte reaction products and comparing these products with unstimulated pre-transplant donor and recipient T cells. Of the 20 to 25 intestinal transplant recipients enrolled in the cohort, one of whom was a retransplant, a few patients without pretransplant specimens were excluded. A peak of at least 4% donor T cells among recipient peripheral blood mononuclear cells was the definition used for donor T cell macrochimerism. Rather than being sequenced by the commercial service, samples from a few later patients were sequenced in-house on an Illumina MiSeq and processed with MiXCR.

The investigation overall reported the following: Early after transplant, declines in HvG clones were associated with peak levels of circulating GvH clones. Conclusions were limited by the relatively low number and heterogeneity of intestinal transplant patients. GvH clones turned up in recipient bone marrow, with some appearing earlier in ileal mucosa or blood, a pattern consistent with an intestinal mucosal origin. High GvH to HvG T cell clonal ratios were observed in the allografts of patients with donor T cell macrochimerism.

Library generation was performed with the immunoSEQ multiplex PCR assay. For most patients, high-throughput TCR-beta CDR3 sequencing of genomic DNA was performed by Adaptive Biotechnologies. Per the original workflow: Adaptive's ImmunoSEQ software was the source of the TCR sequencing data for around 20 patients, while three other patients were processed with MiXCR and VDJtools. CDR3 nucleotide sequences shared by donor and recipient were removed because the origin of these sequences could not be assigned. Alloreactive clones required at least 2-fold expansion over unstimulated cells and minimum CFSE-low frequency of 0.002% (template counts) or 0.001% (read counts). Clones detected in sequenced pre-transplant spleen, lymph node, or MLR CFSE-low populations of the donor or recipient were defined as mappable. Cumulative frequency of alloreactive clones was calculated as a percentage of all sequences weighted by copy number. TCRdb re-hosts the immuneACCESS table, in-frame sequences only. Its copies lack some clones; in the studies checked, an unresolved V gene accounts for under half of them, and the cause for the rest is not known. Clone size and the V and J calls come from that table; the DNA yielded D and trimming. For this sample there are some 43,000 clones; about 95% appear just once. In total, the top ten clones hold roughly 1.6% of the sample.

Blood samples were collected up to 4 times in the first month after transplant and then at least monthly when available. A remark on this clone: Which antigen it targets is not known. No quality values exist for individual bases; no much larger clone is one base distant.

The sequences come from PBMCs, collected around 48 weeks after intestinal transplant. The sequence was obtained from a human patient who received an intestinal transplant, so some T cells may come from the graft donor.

The DNA sequence is given as TGTGCCTGGAACCTTGGCCTGAATCAGCCCCAGCATTTT. Translated, it gives CAWNLGLNQPQHF. The chain couples TRBV30 to TRBJ1-5, with an unclear D gene assignment. Trimming removed 4 bases from V and 4 bases from J, leaving 11 bases between the germline ends. Spanning cysteine to phenylalanine, the CDR3 consists of 13 amino acids. The sequence is cut down to CDR3 DNA, 39 bases in frame from base 1. Per the germline V gene (reference sequence), GTSNPN is the CDR1 and SVGIG is the CDR2.